The clone carrying this T cell receptor beta chain was recorded only once. The target antigen is unknown. These data originate in a study of identifying expanded T cells in peripheral blood. Study-level points and caveats: Approximately 2-week clone count variance significantly increased as total template count grew.

Healthy donors had no documented immune events, such as infections, while sampled. Repertoires were generated with immunoSEQ multiplex PCR, while TCRdb's copy carries only in-frame clones and drops some. The sample lists around 85,000 clones; about 88% were seen once. Germline V gene data show CDR1 as LGHNA and CDR2 as YSLEER. The CDR3 totals 17 residues. The junction had 10 bases not matched to a gene; V was cut back by 0 bases and J by 6 bases. This chain uses TRBV4-3 with TRBJ1-4; 7 nucleotides agree with TRBD1. The sequencing sample was made of blood. This TCR was sampled from a person aged 18 to 69 in good health. CDR3 bases: TGCGCCAGCAGCCAAGATTATCCCCGAGACAGGGATGAAAAACTGTTTTTT. Translation: CASSQDYPRDRDEKLFF.